These T cell receptor beta chains were read from a single sample in a study of shared clonotypes between healthy human individuals. The table came from immunoSEQ multiplex PCR; TCRdb's copy has only in-frame clones and leaves some out. Here the sample spans approximately 2.1 million clones, approximately 93% being singletons. Sequencing input: naive CD4+ T cells from PBMCs. Source of these receptors: a man younger than 30 in good health. Some clones in this sample may be carry-over from other donors' samples. Both conserved end residues are part of each CDR3. D genes are given only for firm matches. Some rows mark clone size as missing; the rest say once, few, many or name a class of expanded clone.

TRBD2 TRBJ2-7 TRBV2 - TGTGCCGGGGGGACTAGCCGAACCTACGAGCAGTACTTC CAGGTSRTYEQYF
- TRBJ1-2 TRBV4-2 - TGTGCCAGCAGCCAAGAATCGGGGGTAGGCACCTTC CASSQESGVGTF
TRBD1 TRBJ2-7 TRBV28 - TGTGCCAGCAGGTCGGGACAGGGATTCTCCTACGAGCAGTACTTC CASRSGQGFSYEQYF
- TRBJ1-1 TRBV9 - TGTGCCAGCAGCGTAGAAGGGGGGTCTGAAGCTTTCTTT CASSVEGGSEAFF
- TRBJ2-3 TRBV29-1 - TGCAGCGTCGATTCCAGGGGTAGCACAGATACGCAGTATTTT CSVDSRGSTDTQYF
- TRBJ1-2 TRBV9 - TGTGCCAGCAGCCCTGACAGAGACAACTATGGCTACACCTTC CASSPDRDNYGYTF
- TRBJ2-7 TRBV7-2 once TGTGCCAGCAGCTTAGATGGGTTAGGCTCCTACGAGCAGTACTTC CASSLDGLGSYEQYF
- TRBJ2-7 TRBV28 - TGTGCCAGCAGCCTTACTAACTCCTACGAGCAGTACTTC CASSLTNSYEQYF
- TRBJ2-5 TRBV19 - TGTGCCACCTCCTTTGGCCAAGAGACCCAGTACTTC CATSFGQETQYF
- TRBJ2-5 TRBV25-1 - TGTGCCAGCAGTGAATTAGGTGGGCGGCAAGAGACCCAGTACTTC CASSELGGRQETQYF
- TRBJ1-1 TRBV2 - TGTGCCAGCAGGGGGACATACCTCAACACTGAAGCTTTCTTT CASRGTYLNTEAFF
- TRBJ1-3 TRBV4-1 - TGCGCCAGCAGCCAAGCAGGGACTGGAAACACCATATATTTT CASSQAGTGNTIYF
- TRBJ2-7 TRBV7-9 - TGTGCCAGCAGCTTAGGGCAGATCTACGAGCAGTACTTC CASSLGQIYEQYF
TRBD2 TRBJ2-7 TRBV6-5 - TGTGCCAGCAGTTACAGGACTAGCGGGAGGGCCCACGAGCAGTACTTC CASSYRTSGRAHEQYF
TRBD2 TRBJ2-7 TRBV28 - TGTGCCAGCAGCCGGCCCCCGAATAGCGGGAGGGTCGGCGAGCAGTACTTC CASSRPPNSGRVGEQYF
- TRBJ2-3 TRBV11-2 - TGTGCCAGCAGCTTTATGCGAAAGGCAGATACGCAGTATTTT CASSFMRKADTQYF
- TRBJ2-1 TRBV7-3 - TGTGCCAGCAGCTTTTTCCGGGGATCCGAGCAGTTCTTC CASSFFRGSEQFF
- TRBJ1-2 TRBV11-2 - TGTGCCAGCAGCCCACCAGGCAGGGACTATGGCTACACCTTC CASSPPGRDYGYTF
- TRBJ2-1 TRBV28 - TGTGCCAGCAGCGGGCGTAATGAGCAGTTCTTC CASSGRNEQFF
- TRBJ1-5 TRBV2 - TGTGCCAGCAGTGGAGGGACCAATCAGCCCCAGCATTTT CASSGGTNQPQHF
TRBD2 TRBJ2-2 TRBV9 - TGTGCCAGCAGCGGGGGGACTAGCGAGAAGTGGTGGACCGGGGAGCTGTTTTTT CASSGGTSEKWWTGELFF
- TRBJ2-2 TRBV7-7 - TGTGCCAGCAGCCCCCACCCAGTCAGAAACACCGGGGAGCTGTTTTTT CASSPHPVRNTGELFF
TRBD1 TRBJ2-2 TRBV5-1 - TGCGCCAGCAGCTCGCCTCCGGGACAGGAAGACACCGGGGAGCTGTTTTTT CASSSPPGQEDTGELFF
- TRBJ1-2 TRBV30 - TGTGCCTGGAGTCAGCAAGGGGCCCACTATGGCTACACCTTC CAWSQQGAHYGYTF
- TRBJ1-5 TRBV2 - TGTGCCAGCAGGGGGGGGAACAGCAATCAGCCCCAGCATTTT CASRGGNSNQPQHF
- TRBJ2-7 TRBV4-3 once TGCGCCAGCAGCCAAATAAGCCAGGGCGGCTACGAGCAGTACTTC CASSQISQGGYEQYF
- TRBJ2-5 TRBV25-1 - TGTGCCAGCAGTGAGGGGGCTCGGGAGACCCAGTACTTC CASSEGARETQYF
- TRBJ2-3 TRBV6-6 - TGTGCCAGCAGTTACCAAAGGGCAGATACGCAGTATTTT CASSYQRADTQYF
TRBD1 TRBJ1-1 TRBV6-6 - TGTGCCAGCAGTTACTCGACAGGGACTGAAGCTTTCTTT CASSYSTGTEAFF
TRBD1 TRBJ2-1 TRBV9 - TGTGCCAGCGGCTCAGGGACAGGGACCTACAATGAGCAGTTCTTC CASGSGTGTYNEQFF
- TRBJ1-1 TRBV25-1 - TGTGCCAGCAGTGAATCGGACTTGGACACTGAAGCTTTCTTT CASSESDLDTEAFF
TRBD1 TRBJ1-5 TRBV6-1 - TGTGCCAGCAGTGATAGGGACAGAAATCAGCCCCAGCATTTT CASSDRDRNQPQHF
- TRBJ1-2 TRBV9 - TGTGCCAGCAGCTCAGGACTCGAGAAAGGTGGCTACACCTTC CASSSGLEKGGYTF
- TRBJ2-1 TRBV6-9 - TGTGCCAGCAGTAGAGATACCAGAATAAACAATGAGCAGTTCTTC CASSRDTRINNEQFF
- TRBJ1-4 TRBV7-6 - TGTGCCAGCAGCTCTGGGGGGGCCGGCGGGGAAAAACTGTTTTTT CASSSGGAGGEKLFF
- TRBJ2-7 TRBV13 - TGTGCCAGCAGCTTAGATCCGGCCGAGACGCGCTCCTACGAGCAGTACTTC CASSLDPAETRSYEQYF